Listed below are T cell receptor beta chains from one sample, sequenced in a study of spatial heterogeneity in lung cancer. MiXCR, applied by TCRdb to the 5' RACE reads, yields one record per CDR3 protein. Here the sample spans around 12,000 distinct CDR3 sequences, about 15% being singletons. Sample: PBMCs, taken at surgery. The receptors stem from a male donor with early-stage non-small cell lung cancer. Both conserved end residues are part of each CDR3. A D gene is named only where the DNA matches it firmly. The size field is filled for only some rows; it gives once, few, many or a size class.

v_gene	j_gene	d_gene	abundance	CDR3nt	CDR3aa
TRBV28	TRBJ2-7	TRBD2	NA	TGTGCCAGCAGACTAGCGGGCATCCCCTACGAGCAGTACTTC	CASRLAGIPYEQYF
TRBV29-1	TRBJ2-3	TRBD1	NA	TGCAGCGAACAGGGGGAGACAGATACGCAGTATTTT	CSEQGETDTQYF
TRBV4-2	TRBJ2-5	TRBD1	NA	TGTGCCAGCAGCCAAGAAGGTACAGGGGTGGGGACCCAGTACTTC	CASSQEGTGVGTQYF
TRBV7-8	TRBJ1-5	NA	once	TGTGCCAGCAGCTTAGGACCTGATCAGCCCCAGCATTTT	CASSLGPDQPQHF
TRBV2	TRBJ2-7	NA	few	TGTGCCAGCAGTGAAGCCGGGGTGAGTCGGCAGTACTTC	CASSEAGVSRQYF
TRBV6-6	TRBJ2-4	NA	NA	TGTGCCAGCAGTTACGACCCCCACGGGGGCGCCTATAAAGAAGCCAAAAACATTCAGTACTTC	CASSYDPHGGAYKEAKNIQYF
TRBV5-1	TRBJ2-3	NA	NA	TGCGCCAGCACCCAGGCAGATACGCAGTATTTT	CASTQADTQYF
TRBV5-1	TRBJ1-1	NA	many	TGCGCCAGCAGCTTGGATATGCGGAACACTGAAGCTTTCTTT	CASSLDMRNTEAFF
TRBV15	TRBJ2-3	NA	few	TGTGCCACCAGCAGAGGTCTGGGGCGGGGTGGCACAGATACGCAGTATTTT	CATSRGLGRGGTDTQYF
TRBV7-9	TRBJ1-1	TRBD1	NA	TGTGCCAGCAGGCCATCGACAGGGATGAACACTGAAGCTTTCTTT	CASRPSTGMNTEAFF
TRBV4-1	TRBJ2-5	NA	NA	TGCGCCAGCAGCTTCCTGGGGGAGACCCAGTACTTC	CASSFLGETQYF
TRBV4-1	TRBJ2-1	NA	NA	TGCGCCAGCAGCACCCGTTCCTACAATGAGCAGTTCTTC	CASSTRSYNEQFF
TRBV25-1	TRBJ2-5	NA	NA	TGTGCCAGCAGTGAATACCAAGAGACCCAGTACTTC	CASSEYQETQYF
TRBV7-2	TRBJ2-4	NA	many	TGTGCCAGCACACTCGGAGCCAAAAACATTCAGTACTTC	CASTLGAKNIQYF
TRBV6-2/TRBV6-3	TRBJ2-1	TRBD1	many	TGTGCCAGCAGCCTCGGGACAGTTCGCTCCAATGAGCAGTTCTTC	CASSLGTVRSNEQFF
TRBV7-2	TRBJ1-5	NA	few	TGTGCCAGCAGCCCCGACTCGCTTCAGCCCCAGCATTTT	CASSPDSLQPQHF
TRBV4-2	TRBJ2-5	NA	few	TGTGCCAGCAGCCAAGAAAAGGTAGAGGGAGAGACCCAGTACTTC	CASSQEKVEGETQYF
TRBV10-3	TRBJ2-5	NA	NA	TGTGCCATCAGTCAGAGGATGCGCCAAGAGACCCAGTACTTC	CAISQRMRQETQYF
TRBV28	TRBJ1-1	NA	many	TGTGCCAGCAGTTGGACCGCTGGGGGGACTGAAGCTTTCTTT	CASSWTAGGTEAFF
TRBV4-1	TRBJ2-1	TRBD1	many	TGCGCCAGCAGCCAAGTACAGGGGTTTGCCAATGAGCAGTTCTTC	CASSQVQGFANEQFF
TRBV6-2/TRBV6-3	TRBJ1-1	TRBD1	NA	TGTGCCAGCAGGAGGACAGGGTTCACTGAAGCTTTCTTT	CASRRTGFTEAFF
TRBV12-3/TRBV12-4	TRBJ2-5	NA	many	TGTGCCAGCAGTTTAGATCGGGGGTACCAAGAGACCCAGTACTTC	CASSLDRGYQETQYF
TRBV4-2	TRBJ2-2	NA	few	TGTGCCAGCAGCCCCACGACCGGAAACACCGGGGAGCTGTTTTTT	CASSPTTGNTGELFF
TRBV19	TRBJ1-6	NA	NA	TGTGCCAGTAGTATAGCCAATACACCGGGACACTATCTCCACTTT	CASSIANTPGHYLHF
TRBV4-3	TRBJ1-3	NA	few	TGCGCCAGCAGCCAAGGGGCAGGGCTCGTTGGAAACACCATATATTTT	CASSQGAGLVGNTIYF
TRBV28	TRBJ2-2	NA	NA	TGTGCCAGCAGTTTCATGGGCCTCGTGACGACCGGGGAGCTGTTTTTT	CASSFMGLVTTGELFF
TRBV4-1	TRBJ2-2	NA	few	TGCGCCAGCAGCCAAGTCGGACCGACCGGGGAGCTGTTTTTT	CASSQVGPTGELFF
TRBV15	TRBJ2-5	TRBD1	many	TGTGCCACCAGCCCGGGACAGAACCAAGAGACCCAGTACTTC	CATSPGQNQETQYF
TRBV20-1	TRBJ2-1	NA	many	TGCAGTGCTCCCTTTACGAGCTCCTACAATGAGCAGTTCTTC	CSAPFTSSYNEQFF
TRBV20-1	TRBJ1-6	TRBD1	few	TGCAGTGCTCCGAAGACAGGGGAGTTAAATTCACCCCTCCACTTT	CSAPKTGELNSPLHF
TRBV5-4	TRBJ2-3	NA	NA	TGTGCCAGCAGCTTGGATCCCCTCAGCACAGATACGCAGTATTTT	CASSLDPLSTDTQYF
TRBV18	TRBJ1-5	NA	NA	TGTGCCAGCTCACCACCGGTTGTGTCAGGGTTTCGTCAGCCCCAGCATTTT	CASSPPVVSGFRQPQHF
TRBV28	TRBJ1-6	NA	NA	TGTGCCAGCCTTTATTCGTACAATTCACCCCTCCACTTT	CASLYSYNSPLHF
TRBV4-2	TRBJ1-2	TRBD1	few	TGTGCCAGCAGCCAAGAAGGGCCAACAGGGGATCATGGCTACACCTTC	CASSQEGPTGDHGYTF
TRBV5-4	TRBJ2-1	TRBD1	NA	TGTGCCAGCAGATCGGGACAGCAAGGGCATGAGCAGTTCTTC	CASRSGQQGHEQFF
TRBV11-2	TRBJ2-7	NA	few	TGTGCCAGCAGCTTGGGGACATCAACTTACGAGCAGTACTTC	CASSLGTSTYEQYF
TRBV9	TRBJ2-5	TRBD1	medium-sized	TGTGCCAGCAGCGCCGGAACTCGACAGGGGCCAGAGACCCAGTACTTC	CASSAGTRQGPETQYF
TRBV7-7	TRBJ2-5	NA	NA	TGTGCCAGCAGCCCTTCCGAGAGGGAGACCCAGTACTTC	CASSPSERETQYF
TRBV6-5	TRBJ1-1	NA	NA	TGTGCCAGCAGCCCCCCGCAGGGCCACGCTGAAGCTTTCTTT	CASSPPQGHAEAFF
TRBV6-5	TRBJ2-7	NA	few	TGTGCCAGCACCCCACGGGGGGCCGGGACAGGTTCCTACGAGCAGTACTTC	CASTPRGAGTGSYEQYF
TRBV18	TRBJ2-7	TRBD1	NA	TGTGCCAGCTCACCATTGACAGGGGGCGAGCAGTACTTC	CASSPLTGGEQYF
TRBV12-3/TRBV12-4	TRBJ1-5	NA	NA	TGTGCCAGCCGTACAGGTAGCAATCAGCCCCAGCATTTT	CASRTGSNQPQHF
TRBV28	TRBJ2-7	NA	many	TGTGCCAGTGCGCTAGGGACCGGGGAGCAGTACTTC	CASALGTGEQYF
TRBV18	TRBJ2-7	NA	many	TGTGCCAGCTCACCAGACAGCTCCTACGAGCAGTACTTC	CASSPDSSYEQYF
TRBV3-1	TRBJ1-6	NA	NA	TGTGCCAGCAGCCGACAAAATTCACCCCTCCACTTT	CASSRQNSPLHF
TRBV29-1	TRBJ1-5	NA	few	TGCAGCGTTGGGGAGGCCCAGCCCCAGCATTTT	CSVGEAQPQHF
TRBV4-3	TRBJ2-7	NA	few	TGCGCCAGCAGCCAAGAAGTTGGCAGTCAGTCATGGAGCGGCGAGCAGTACTTC	CASSQEVGSQSWSGEQYF
TRBV4-3	TRBJ2-5	NA	many	TGCGCCAGCAGCCAAGCCGGACAAGAAGAGACCCAGTACTTC	CASSQAGQEETQYF
TRBV6-5	TRBJ2-1	TRBD2	NA	TGTGCCAGCAGTCCGGGACTATGGGGCAATGAGCAGTTCTTC	CASSPGLWGNEQFF
TRBV20-1	TRBJ2-1	NA	NA	TGCAGTGCTAGAAGAGACGTTGACAATGAGCAGTTCTTC	CSARRDVDNEQFF
TRBV4-2	TRBJ2-7	NA	few	TGTGCCAGCAGCCAAGATAGAGGCTACGAGCAGTACTTC	CASSQDRGYEQYF
TRBV18	TRBJ2-7	NA	many	TGTGCCAGCTCACGGCAGGGAGGTGGACTCGAGCAGTACTTC	CASSRQGGGLEQYF
TRBV20-1	TRBJ2-1	TRBD2	large	TGCAGTGCTAAAGGCCGGACTAGCGGGGGGATTTTTTACAATGAGCAGTTCTTC	CSAKGRTSGGIFYNEQFF
TRBV7-2	TRBJ2-5	NA	few	TGTGCCAGCAGCTTAGCGAGTGGGGAGACCCAGTACTTC	CASSLASGETQYF
TRBV11-2	TRBJ2-5	NA	many	TGTGCCAGCAGCTCCTCTAGACAGCTCCAAGAGACCCAGTACTTC	CASSSSRQLQETQYF
TRBV7-9	TRBJ2-7	TRBD1	NA	TGTGCCAGCAGCTTAGACAGGGGGGACGAGCAGTACTTC	CASSLDRGDEQYF
TRBV5-1	TRBJ2-5	NA	few	TGCGCCAGCAGCTTGGGGTTTGGACGCCCCCAAGAGACCCAGTACTTC	CASSLGFGRPQETQYF
TRBV27	TRBJ2-7	TRBD2	many	TGTGCCAGCAGTGGGTATCTAGCGGGGGAAGAGCAGTACTTC	CASSGYLAGEEQYF
TRBV24-1	TRBJ2-3	TRBD1	few	TGTGCCACCAGTGATGGGGGTTGGGACAGCAACACAGATACGCAGTATTTT	CATSDGGWDSNTDTQYF
TRBV28	TRBJ2-2	NA	many	TGTGCCAGCAGTTTCGGGACTCTCTACACCGGGGAGCTGTTTTTT	CASSFGTLYTGELFF